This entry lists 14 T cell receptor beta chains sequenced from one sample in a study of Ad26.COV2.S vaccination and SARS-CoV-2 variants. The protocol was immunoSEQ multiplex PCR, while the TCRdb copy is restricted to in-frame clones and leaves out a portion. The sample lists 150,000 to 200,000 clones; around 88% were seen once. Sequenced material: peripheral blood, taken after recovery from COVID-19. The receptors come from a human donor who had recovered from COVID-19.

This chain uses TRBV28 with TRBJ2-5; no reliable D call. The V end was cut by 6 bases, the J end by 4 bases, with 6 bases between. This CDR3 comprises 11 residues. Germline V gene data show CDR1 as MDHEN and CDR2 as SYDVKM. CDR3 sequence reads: CASRSSETQYF. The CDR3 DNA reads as TGTGCCAGCAGATCATCAGAGACCCAGTACTTC.

The CDR3: CASSLGGFNYGYTF. As DNA, the CDR3 is TGTGCCAGCAGCTTAGGAGGATTTAACTATGGCTACACCTTC. The chain joins TRBV7-2 to TRBJ1-2; D remains unclear. The CDR3 is made up of 14 amino acids. Per germline, CDR1 SGHTA and CDR2 FQGNSA. V was pared by 1 base and J by 1 base, with 7 bases between.

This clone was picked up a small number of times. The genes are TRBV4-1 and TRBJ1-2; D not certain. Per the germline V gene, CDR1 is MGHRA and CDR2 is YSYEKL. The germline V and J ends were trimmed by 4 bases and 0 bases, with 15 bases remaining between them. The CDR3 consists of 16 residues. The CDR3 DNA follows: TGCGCCAGCAGCCTTACGGGAGCTCCTACTAACTATGGCTACACCTTC. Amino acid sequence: CASSLTGAPTNYGYTF.

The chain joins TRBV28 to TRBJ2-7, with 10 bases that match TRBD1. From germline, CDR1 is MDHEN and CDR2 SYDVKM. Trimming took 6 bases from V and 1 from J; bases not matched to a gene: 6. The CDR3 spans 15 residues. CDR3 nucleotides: TGTGCCAGCAGCACGACAGGGGGCGGTTCCTACGAGCAGTACTTC. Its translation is CASSTTGGGSYEQYF.

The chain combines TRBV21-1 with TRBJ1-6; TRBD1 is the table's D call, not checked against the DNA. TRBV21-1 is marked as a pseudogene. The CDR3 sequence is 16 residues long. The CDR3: CASSKFSGTQNSPLHF. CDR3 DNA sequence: TGTGCCAGCAGCAAATTCTCCGGGACACAGAATTCACCCCTCCACTTT.

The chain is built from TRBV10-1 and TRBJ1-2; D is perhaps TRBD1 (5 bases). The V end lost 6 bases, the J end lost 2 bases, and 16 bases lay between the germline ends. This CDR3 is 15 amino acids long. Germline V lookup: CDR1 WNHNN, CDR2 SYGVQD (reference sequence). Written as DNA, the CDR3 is TGCGCCAGCAGGGGGGGTAGAGCAGGGAACTATGGCTACACCTTC. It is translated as CASRGGRAGNYGYTF.

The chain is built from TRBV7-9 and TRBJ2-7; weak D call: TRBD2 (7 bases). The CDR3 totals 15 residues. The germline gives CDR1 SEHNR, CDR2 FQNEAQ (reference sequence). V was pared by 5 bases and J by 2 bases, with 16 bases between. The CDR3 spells CASSPGGGRTYEQYF. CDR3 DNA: TGTGCCAGCAGCCCCGGGGGCGGGAGAACCTACGAGCAGTACTTC.

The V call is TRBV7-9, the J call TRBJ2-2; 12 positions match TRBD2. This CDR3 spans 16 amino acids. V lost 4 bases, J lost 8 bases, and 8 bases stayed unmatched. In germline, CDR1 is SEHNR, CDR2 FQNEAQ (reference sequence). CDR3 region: CASSSRLAGAIGELFF. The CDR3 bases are TGTGCCAGCAGCTCCAGACTAGCGGGAGCGATAGGGGAGCTGTTTTTT.

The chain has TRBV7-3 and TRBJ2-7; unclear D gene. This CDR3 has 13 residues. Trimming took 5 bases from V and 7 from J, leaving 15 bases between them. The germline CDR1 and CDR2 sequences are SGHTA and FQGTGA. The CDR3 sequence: CASSPGPPAEQYF. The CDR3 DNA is TGTGCCAGCAGCCCCGGGCCCCCGGCGGAGCAGTACTTC.

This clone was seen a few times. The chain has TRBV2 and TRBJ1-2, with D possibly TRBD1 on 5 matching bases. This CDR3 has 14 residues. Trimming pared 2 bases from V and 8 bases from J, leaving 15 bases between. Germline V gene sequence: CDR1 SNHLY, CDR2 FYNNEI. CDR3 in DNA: TGTGCCAGCAGTGAATTGTGGACAAGGAGCGGCTACACCTTC. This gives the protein CASSELWTRSGYTF.

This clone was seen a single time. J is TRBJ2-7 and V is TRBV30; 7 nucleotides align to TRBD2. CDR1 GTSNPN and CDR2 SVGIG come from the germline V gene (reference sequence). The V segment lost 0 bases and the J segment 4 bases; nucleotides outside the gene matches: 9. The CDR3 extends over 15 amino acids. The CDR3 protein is CAWSVGLGGGYEQYF. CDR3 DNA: TGTGCCTGGAGTGTAGGGTTGGGCGGGGGATACGAGCAGTACTTC.

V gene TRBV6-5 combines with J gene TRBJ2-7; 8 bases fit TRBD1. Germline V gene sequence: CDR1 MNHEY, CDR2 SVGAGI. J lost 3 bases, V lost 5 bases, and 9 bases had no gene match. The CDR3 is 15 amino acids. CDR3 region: CASSRSLGQVYEQYF. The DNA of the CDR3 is TGTGCCAGCAGTAGATCTTTGGGACAGGTCTACGAGCAGTACTTC.

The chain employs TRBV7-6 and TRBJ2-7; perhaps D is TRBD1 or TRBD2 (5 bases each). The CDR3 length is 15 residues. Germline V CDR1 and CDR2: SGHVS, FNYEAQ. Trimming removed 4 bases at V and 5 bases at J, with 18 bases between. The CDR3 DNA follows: TGTGCCAGCAGCTCGGGGCTAGGGGCGCTAGACGAGCAGTACTTC. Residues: CASSSGLGALDEQYF.

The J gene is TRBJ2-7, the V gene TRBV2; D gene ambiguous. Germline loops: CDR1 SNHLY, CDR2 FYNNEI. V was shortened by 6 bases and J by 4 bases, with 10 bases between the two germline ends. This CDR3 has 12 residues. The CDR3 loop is CASSLDGYEQYF. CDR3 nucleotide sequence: TGTGCCAGCAGCCTGGACGGGTACGAGCAGTACTTC.